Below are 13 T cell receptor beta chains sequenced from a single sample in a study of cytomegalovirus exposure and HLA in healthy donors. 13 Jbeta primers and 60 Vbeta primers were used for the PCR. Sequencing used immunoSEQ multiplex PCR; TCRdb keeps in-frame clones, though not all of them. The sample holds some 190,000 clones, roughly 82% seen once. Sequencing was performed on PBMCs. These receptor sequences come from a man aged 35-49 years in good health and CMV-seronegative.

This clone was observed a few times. The CDR3 sequence: CASSQDSPANYGYTF. DNA for the CDR3: TGCGCCAGCAGCCAAGACAGTCCCGCTAACTATGGCTACACCTTC. The chain employs TRBV4-1 and TRBJ1-2; D is unclear. This CDR3 has 15 amino acids. CDR1 is MGHRA and CDR2 is YSYEKL in the germline V gene. Trimming took 0 bases from V and 0 from J, leaving 8 bases between them.

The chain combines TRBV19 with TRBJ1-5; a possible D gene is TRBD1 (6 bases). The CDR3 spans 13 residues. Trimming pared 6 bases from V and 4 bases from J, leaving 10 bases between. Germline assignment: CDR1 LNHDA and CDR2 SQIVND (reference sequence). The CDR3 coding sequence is TGTGCCAGTAGCCACCAGGGGAATCAGCCCCAGCATTTT. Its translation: CASSHQGNQPQHF.

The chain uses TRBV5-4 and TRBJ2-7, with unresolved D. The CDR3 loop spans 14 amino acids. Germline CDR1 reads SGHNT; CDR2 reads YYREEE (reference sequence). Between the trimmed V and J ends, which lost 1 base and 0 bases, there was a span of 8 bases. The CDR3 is CASSLNKNSYEQYF. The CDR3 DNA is TGTGCCAGCAGCTTGAATAAAAACTCCTACGAGCAGTACTTC.

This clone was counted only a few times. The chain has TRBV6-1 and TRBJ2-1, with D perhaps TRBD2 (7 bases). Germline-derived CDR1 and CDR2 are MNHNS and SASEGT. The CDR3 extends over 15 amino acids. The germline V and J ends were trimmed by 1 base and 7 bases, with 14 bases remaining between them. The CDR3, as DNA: TGTGCCAGCAGTGAAGAGGGGGGGGTCTGGAATGAGCAGTTCTTC. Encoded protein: CASSEEGGVWNEQFF.

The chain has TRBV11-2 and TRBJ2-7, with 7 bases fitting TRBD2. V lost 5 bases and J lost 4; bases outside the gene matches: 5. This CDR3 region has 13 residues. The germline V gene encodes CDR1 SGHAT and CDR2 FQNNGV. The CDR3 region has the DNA TGTGCCAGCAGCCGGGACTATAGATACGAGCAGTACTTC. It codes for CASSRDYRYEQYF.

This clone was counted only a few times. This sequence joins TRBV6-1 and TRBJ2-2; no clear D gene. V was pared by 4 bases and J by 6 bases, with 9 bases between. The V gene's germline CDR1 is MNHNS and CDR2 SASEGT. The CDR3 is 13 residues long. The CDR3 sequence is CASSGLTAGELFF. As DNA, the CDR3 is TGTGCCAGCAGTGGTCTCACGGCCGGGGAGCTGTTTTTT.

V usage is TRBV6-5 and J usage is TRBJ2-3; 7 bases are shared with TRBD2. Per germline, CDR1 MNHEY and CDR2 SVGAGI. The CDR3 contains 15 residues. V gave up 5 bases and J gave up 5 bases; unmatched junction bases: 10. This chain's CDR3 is CASSGGGATGDTQYF. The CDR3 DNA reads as TGTGCCAGCAGTGGCGGGGGAGCAACGGGAGATACGCAGTATTTT.

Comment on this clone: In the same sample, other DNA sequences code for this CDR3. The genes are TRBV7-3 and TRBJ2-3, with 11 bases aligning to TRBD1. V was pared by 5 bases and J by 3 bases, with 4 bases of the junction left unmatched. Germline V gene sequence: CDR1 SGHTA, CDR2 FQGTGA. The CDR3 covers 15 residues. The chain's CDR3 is CASSPGQGGTDTQYF. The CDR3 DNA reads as TGTGCCAGCAGCCCGGGACAGGGGGGAACAGATACGCAGTATTTT.

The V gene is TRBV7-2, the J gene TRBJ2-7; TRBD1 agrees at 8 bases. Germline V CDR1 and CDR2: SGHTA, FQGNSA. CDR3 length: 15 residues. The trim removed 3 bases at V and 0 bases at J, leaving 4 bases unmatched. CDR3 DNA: TGTGCCAGCAGCTTGGACAGGGCTAACTCCTACGAGCAGTACTTC. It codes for CASSLDRANSYEQYF.

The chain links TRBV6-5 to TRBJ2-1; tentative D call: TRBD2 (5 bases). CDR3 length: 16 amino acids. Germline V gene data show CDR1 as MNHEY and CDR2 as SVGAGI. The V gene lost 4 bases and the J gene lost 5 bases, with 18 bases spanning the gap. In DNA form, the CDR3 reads TGTGCCAGCAGTTTAAGCGGCGGTCAAGGACACAATGAGCAGTTCTTC. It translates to CASSLSGGQGHNEQFF.

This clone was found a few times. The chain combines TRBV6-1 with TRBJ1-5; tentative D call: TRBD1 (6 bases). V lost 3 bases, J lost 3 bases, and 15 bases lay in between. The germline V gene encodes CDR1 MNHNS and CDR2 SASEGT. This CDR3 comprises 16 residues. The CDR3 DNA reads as TGTGCCAGCAGTGAGCCTCCTACAGGGTACAATCAGCCCCAGCATTTT. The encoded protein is CASSEPPTGYNQPQHF.

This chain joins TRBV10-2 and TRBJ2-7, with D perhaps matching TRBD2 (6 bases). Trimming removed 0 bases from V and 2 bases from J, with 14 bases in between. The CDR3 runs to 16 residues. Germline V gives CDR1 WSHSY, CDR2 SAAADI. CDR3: CASSESWGTYTYEQYF. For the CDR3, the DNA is TGCGCCAGCAGTGAGTCCTGGGGGACTTATACCTACGAGCAGTACTTC.

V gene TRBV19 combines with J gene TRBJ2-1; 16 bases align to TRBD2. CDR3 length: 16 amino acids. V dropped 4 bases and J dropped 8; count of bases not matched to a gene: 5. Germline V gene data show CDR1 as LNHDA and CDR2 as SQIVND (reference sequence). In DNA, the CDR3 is TGTGCCAGTAGTACGGGACTAGCGGGAGGGCCCTATGAGCAGTTCTTC. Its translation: CASSTGLAGGPYEQFF.